This TCR beta chain was sequenced for a study of vaccination effects on CD4 cells after COVID-19. Across the study: Two doses of either BNT162b2 or mRNA-1273 were given to each participant.

TCRdb keeps only in-frame clones here, not all; method: immunoSEQ multiplex PCR. The table lists some 27,000 clones, over 55% of them singletons. On this clone: Antigen unknown.

Having been cultured for approximately ten days, the cells underwent CD4+ T cell isolation. V shed 3 bases, J shed 5 bases, and the junction held 4 bases outside the gene matches. The CDR3 length is 14 residues. CDR1 and CDR2 from the germline V gene are SGHRS and YFSETQ. This specimen consisted of CD4+ T cells from PBMCs cultured without peptide, obtained before COVID-19 vaccination. V and J are TRBV5-1 and TRBJ2-3, with 9 positions matching TRBD1. The sequence came from a human donor who received a COVID-19 vaccine. Here the CDR3 reads CASSSGQGIDTQYF. In nucleotides, the CDR3 is TGCGCCAGCAGCTCAGGACAGGGGATAGATACGCAGTATTTT.